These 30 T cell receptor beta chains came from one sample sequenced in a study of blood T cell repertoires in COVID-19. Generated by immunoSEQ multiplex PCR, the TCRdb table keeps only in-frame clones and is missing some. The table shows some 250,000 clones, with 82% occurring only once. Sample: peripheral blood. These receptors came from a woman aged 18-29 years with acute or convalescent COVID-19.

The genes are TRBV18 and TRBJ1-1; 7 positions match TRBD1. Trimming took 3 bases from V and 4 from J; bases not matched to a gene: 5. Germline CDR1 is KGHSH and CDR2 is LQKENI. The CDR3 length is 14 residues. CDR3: CASSPGSGGTEAFF. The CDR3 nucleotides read TGTGCCAGCTCACCGGGTTCAGGGGGCACTGAAGCTTTCTTT.

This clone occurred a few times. In nucleotides, the CDR3 is TGTGCCAGTAGTCCCCCTAGCACAGATACGCAGTATTTT. Translation: CASSPPSTDTQYF. The chain uses TRBV19 and TRBJ2-3, with D unresolved. In germline, CDR1 is LNHDA, CDR2 SQIVND (reference sequence). The CDR3 has 13 residues. Trimming took 5 bases from V and 0 from J, leaving 6 bases between them.

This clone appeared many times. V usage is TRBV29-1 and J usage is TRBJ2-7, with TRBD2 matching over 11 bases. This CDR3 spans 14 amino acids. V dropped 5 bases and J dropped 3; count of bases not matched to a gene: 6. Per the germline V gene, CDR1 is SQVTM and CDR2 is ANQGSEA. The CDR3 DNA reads TGCAGCGTTCGAACTAGCGGGAGTATCTACGAGCAGTACTTC. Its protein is CSVRTSGSIYEQYF.

The DNA for the CDR3 is TGTGCCAGCGGGGGGACAGGGAAGGGCAATGAGCAGTTCTTC. Translated, it gives CASGGTGKGNEQFF. The genes are TRBV2 and TRBJ2-1, with TRBD1 matching 9 bases. The germline CDR1 and CDR2 sequences are SNHLY and FYNNEI. Trimming removed 8 bases from V and 6 bases from J; junction bases left unmatched: 8. The CDR3 contains 14 residues.

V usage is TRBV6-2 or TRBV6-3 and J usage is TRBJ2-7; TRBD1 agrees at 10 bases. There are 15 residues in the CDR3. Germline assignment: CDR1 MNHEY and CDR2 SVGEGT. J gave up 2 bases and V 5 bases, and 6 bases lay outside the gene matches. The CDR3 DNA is TGTGCCAGCAGTCATCCGGGACAGGGGCCCTACGAGCAGTACTTC. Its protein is CASSHPGQGPYEQYF.

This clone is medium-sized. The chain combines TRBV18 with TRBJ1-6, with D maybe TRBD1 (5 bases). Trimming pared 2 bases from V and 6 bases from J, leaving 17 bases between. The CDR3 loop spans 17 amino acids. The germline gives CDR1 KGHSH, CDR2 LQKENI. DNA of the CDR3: TGTGCCAGCTCACCATCCCTTTCGGGGGGGTTTAATTCACCCCTCCACTTT. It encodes CASSPSLSGGFNSPLHF.

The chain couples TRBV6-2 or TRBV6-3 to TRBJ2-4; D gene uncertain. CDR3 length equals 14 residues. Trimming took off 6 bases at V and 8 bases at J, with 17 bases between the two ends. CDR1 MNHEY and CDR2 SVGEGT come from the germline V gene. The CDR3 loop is CASSPRRSWDIQYF. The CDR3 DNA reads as TGTGCCAGCAGCCCCCGAAGGAGTTGGGACATTCAGTACTTC.

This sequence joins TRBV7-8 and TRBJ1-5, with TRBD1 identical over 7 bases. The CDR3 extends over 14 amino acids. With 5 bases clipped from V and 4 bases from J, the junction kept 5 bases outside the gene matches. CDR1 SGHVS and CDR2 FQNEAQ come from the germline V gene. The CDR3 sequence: CASSPNRGNQPQHF. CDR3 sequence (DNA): TGTGCCAGCAGCCCGAACAGGGGTAATCAGCCCCAGCATTTT.

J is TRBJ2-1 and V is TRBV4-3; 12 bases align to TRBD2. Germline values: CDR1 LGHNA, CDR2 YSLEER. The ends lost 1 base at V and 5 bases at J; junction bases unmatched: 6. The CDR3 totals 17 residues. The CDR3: CASSQALAGGGHNEQFF. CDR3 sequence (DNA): TGCGCCAGCAGCCAAGCTCTAGCGGGAGGGGGCCACAATGAGCAGTTCTTC.

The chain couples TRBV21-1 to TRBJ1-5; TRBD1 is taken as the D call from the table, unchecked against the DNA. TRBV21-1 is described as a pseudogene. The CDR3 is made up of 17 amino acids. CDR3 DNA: TGTGCCAGCAGCAAAGGGGGGGGACAGGGGACTGATCAGCCCCAGCATTTT. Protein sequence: CASSKGGGQGTDQPQHF.

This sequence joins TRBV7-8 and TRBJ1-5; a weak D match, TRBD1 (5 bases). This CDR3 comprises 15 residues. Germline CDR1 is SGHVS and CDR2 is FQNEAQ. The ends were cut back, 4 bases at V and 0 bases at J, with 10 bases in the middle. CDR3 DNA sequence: TGTGCCAGCAGCTCCTCAGGGCTTAGCAATCAGCCCCAGCATTTT. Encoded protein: CASSSSGLSNQPQHF.

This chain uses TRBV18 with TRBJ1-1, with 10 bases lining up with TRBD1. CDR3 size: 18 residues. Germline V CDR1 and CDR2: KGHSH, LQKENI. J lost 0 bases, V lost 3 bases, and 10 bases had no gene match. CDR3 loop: CASSPPSWDRGLNTEAFF. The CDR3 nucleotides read TGTGCCAGCTCACCGCCCAGCTGGGACAGGGGCTTGAACACTGAAGCTTTCTTT.

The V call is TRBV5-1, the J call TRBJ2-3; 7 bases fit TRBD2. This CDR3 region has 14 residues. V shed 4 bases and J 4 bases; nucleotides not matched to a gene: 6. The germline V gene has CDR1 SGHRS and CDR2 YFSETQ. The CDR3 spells CASSLEAGADTQYF. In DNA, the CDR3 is TGCGCCAGCAGCCTGGAGGCGGGAGCAGATACGCAGTATTTT. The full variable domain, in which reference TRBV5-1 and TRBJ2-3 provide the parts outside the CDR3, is KAGVTQTPRYLIKTRGQQVTLSCSPISGHRSVSWYQQTPGQGLQFLFEYFSETQRNKGNFPGRFSGRQFSNSRSEMNVSTLELGDSALYLCASSLEAGADTQYFGPGTRLTVL.

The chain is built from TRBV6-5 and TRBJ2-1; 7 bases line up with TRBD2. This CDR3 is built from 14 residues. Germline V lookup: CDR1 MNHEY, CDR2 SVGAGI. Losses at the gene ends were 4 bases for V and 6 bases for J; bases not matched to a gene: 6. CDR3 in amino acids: CASSSGLDFNEQFF. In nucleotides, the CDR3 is TGTGCCAGCAGTTCCGGACTAGACTTCAATGAGCAGTTCTTC.

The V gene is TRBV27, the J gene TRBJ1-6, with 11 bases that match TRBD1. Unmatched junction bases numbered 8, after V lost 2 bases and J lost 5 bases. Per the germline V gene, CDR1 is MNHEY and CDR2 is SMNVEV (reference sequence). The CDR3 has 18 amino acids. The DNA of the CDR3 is TGTGCCAGCAGTTTACTTTACGGGACAGGGGGGAATAATTCACCCCTCCACTTT. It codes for CASSLLYGTGGNNSPLHF.

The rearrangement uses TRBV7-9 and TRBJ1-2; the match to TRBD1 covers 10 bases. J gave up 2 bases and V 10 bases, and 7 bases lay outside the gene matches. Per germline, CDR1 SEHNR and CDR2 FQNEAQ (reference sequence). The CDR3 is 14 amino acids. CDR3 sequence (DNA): TGTGCCACTGCCCCGGGACAGGGGAACTATGGCTACACCTTC. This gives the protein CATAPGQGNYGYTF.

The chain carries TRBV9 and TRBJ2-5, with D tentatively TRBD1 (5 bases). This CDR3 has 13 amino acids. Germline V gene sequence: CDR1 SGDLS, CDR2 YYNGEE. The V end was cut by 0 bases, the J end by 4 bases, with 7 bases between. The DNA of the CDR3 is TGTGCCAGCAGCGTAGGCAGGGTAGAGACCCAGTACTTC. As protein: CASSVGRVETQYF.

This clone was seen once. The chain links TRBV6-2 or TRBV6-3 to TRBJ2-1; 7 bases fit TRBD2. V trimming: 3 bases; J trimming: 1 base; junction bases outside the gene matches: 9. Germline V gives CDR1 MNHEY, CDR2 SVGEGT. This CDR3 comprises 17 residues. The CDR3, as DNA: TGTGCCAGCAGTTATAATTGGCGGGAGAGGTCCTACAATGAGCAGTTCTTC. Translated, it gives CASSYNWRERSYNEQFF.

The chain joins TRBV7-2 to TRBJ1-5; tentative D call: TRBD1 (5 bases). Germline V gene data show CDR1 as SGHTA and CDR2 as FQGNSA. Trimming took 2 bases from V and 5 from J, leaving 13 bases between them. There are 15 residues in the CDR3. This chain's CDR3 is CASSLYGGVDQPQHF. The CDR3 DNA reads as TGTGCCAGCAGCTTATACGGGGGAGTTGATCAGCCCCAGCATTTT.

CDR3 residues: CASSSGLAGHLPRDEQFF. CDR3 in DNA: TGCGCCAGCAGCTCAGGACTAGCGGGCCATCTCCCAAGGGATGAGCAGTTCTTC. The V call is TRBV5-1, the J call TRBJ2-1; 11 bases are a match to TRBD2. Germline trimming cut 3 bases from V and 8 bases from J; bases unmatched to any gene: 16. From germline, CDR1 is SGHRS and CDR2 YFSETQ. The CDR3 sequence is 18 residues long.

CDR3 sequence reads: CASSFPASKVGGGIRLEQFF. Written as DNA, the CDR3 is TGTGCCAGCAGTTTCCCCGCGAGTAAGGTGGGCGGGGGGATTAGATTAGAGCAGTTCTTC. The V gene is TRBV28, the J gene TRBJ2-1, with TRBD2 matching over 8 bases. Unmatched junction bases numbered 26, after V lost 3 bases and J lost 10 bases. CDR3 size: 20 residues. Germline V lookup: CDR1 MDHEN, CDR2 SYDVKM.

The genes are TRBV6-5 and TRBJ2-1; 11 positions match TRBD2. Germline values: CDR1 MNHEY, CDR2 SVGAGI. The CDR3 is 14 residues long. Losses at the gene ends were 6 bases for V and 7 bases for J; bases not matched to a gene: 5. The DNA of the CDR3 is TGTGCCAGCAGACTAGCGGGAGTATATAATGAGCAGTTCTTC. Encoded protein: CASRLAGVYNEQFF.

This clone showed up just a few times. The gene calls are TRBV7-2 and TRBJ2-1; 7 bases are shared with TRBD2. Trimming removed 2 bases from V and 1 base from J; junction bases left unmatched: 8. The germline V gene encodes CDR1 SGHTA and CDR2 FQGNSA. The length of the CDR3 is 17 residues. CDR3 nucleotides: TGTGCCAGCAGCTTAAAGGGAGGGCCTAGGTCCTACAATGAGCAGTTCTTC. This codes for CASSLKGGPRSYNEQFF.

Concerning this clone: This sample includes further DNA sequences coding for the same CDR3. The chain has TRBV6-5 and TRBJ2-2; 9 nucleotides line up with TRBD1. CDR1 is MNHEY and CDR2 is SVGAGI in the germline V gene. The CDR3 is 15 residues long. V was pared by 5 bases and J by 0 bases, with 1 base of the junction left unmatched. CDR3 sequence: CASSRQGANTGELFF. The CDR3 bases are TGTGCCAGCAGTAGACAGGGGGCGAACACCGGGGAGCTGTTTTTT.

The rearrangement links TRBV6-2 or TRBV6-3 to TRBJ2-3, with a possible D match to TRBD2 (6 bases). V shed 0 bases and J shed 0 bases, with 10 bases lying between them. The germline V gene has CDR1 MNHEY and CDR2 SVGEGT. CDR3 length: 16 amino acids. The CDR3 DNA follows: TGTGCCAGCAGTTACTCATTAGCGGTTAGCACAGATACGCAGTATTTT. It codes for CASSYSLAVSTDTQYF.

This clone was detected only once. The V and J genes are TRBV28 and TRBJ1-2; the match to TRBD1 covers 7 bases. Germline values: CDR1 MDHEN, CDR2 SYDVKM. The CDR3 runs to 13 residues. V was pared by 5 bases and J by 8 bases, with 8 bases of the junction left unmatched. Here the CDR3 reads CASSVQGTSGYTF. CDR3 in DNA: TGTGCCAGCAGTGTACAGGGGACCAGCGGCTACACCTTC.

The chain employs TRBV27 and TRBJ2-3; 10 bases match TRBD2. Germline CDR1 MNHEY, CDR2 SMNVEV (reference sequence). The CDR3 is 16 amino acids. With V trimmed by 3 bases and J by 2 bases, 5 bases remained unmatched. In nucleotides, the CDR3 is TGTGCCAGCAGTTTTTCTAGCGGGAGTCACACAGATACGCAGTATTTT. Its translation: CASSFSSGSHTDTQYF.

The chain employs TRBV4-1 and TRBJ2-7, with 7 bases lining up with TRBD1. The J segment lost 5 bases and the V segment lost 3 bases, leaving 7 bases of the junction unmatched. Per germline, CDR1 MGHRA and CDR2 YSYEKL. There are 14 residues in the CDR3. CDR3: CASSQIDRDHEQYF. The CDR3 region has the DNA TGCGCCAGCAGCCAGATAGACAGGGACCACGAGCAGTACTTC.

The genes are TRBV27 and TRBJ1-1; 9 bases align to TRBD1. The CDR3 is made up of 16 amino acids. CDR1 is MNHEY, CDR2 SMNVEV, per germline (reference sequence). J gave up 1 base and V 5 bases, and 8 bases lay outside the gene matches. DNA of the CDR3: TGTGCCAGCAGTCCTGGACAGGGGACTCCGAACACTGAAGCTTTCTTT. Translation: CASSPGQGTPNTEAFF.

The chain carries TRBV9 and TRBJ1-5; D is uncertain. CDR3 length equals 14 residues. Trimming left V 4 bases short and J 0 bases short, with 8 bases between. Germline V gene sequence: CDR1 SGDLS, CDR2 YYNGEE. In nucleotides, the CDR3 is TGTGCCAGCAGCCTCGGGGATAGCAATCAGCCCCAGCATTTT. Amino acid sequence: CASSLGDSNQPQHF. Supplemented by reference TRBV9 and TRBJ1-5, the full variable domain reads DSGVTQTPKHLITATGQRVTLRCSPRSGDLSVYWYQQSLDQGLQFLIQYYNGEERAKGNILERFSAQQFPDLHSELNLSSLELGDSALYFCASSLGDSNQPQHFGDGTRLSIL.